These 26 T cell receptor beta chains originate from one sample sequenced in a study of CD4 T cells in relation to SARS-CoV-2 and coronaviruses. Data came from immunoSEQ multiplex PCR; TCRdb stores just in-frame clones and leaves some out. The table has 65,000 or so clones, over 80% seen once. CD4+ T cells from unexposed donors were obtained before the COVID-19 pandemic (2011-2018). Specimen: memory CD4+ T cells from PBMCs. The receptors were sampled from a human donor in good health.

The CDR3 region has the DNA TGCGCCAGCAGCACTACACCGGAACAAGAGACCCAGTACTTC. Its translation is CASSTTPEQETQYF. This chain links TRBV4-1 with TRBJ2-5, with D hard to call. The V end lost 5 bases, the J end lost 2 bases, and 12 bases lay between the germline ends. The CDR3 extends over 14 amino acids. Germline loops: CDR1 MGHRA, CDR2 YSYEKL.

V usage is TRBV27 and J usage is TRBJ1-1; D gene uncertain. Germline V CDR1 and CDR2: MNHEY, SMNVEV (reference sequence). Trimming took off 0 bases at V and 5 bases at J, with 10 bases between the two ends. The CDR3 is 14 amino acids. CDR3 loop: CASSLSRIQTEAFF. The CDR3 nucleotides read TGTGCCAGCAGTTTATCCCGCATTCAGACTGAAGCTTTCTTT.

The chain is built from TRBV5-5 and TRBJ2-1, with 13 bases identical to TRBD2. V shed 3 bases and J 6 bases; nucleotides not matched to a gene: 3. This CDR3 is 15 amino acids long. Germline lookup yields CDR1 SGHKS and CDR2 YYEKEE (reference sequence). CDR3 protein: CASSYGTSGVNEQFF. Here the CDR3 DNA reads TGTGCCAGCAGCTACGGGACTAGCGGGGTCAATGAGCAGTTCTTC.

The chain recombines TRBV6-1 with TRBJ2-1, with TRBD2 identical over 8 bases. Trimming took 0 bases from V and 10 from J; bases not matched to a gene: 2. CDR1 and CDR2 (germline): MNHNS, SASEGT. CDR3 size: 13 residues. CDR3 sequence: CASSEAIAGEQFF. DNA of the CDR3: TGTGCCAGCAGTGAAGCGATAGCGGGGGAGCAGTTCTTC.

The chain uses TRBV11-2 and TRBJ2-2, with 9 positions matching TRBD2. The CDR3 consists of 14 residues. Trimming cost V 6 bases and J 6 bases; bases outside gene matches: 5. CDR1 is SGHAT, CDR2 FQNNGV, per germline. The CDR3 region is CASRRLAEAGELFF. As DNA, the CDR3 is TGTGCCAGCAGACGACTAGCGGAGGCCGGGGAGCTGTTTTTT. The variable domain in full, completed from reference TRBV11-2 and TRBJ2-2, reads EAGVAQSPRYKIIEKRQSVAFWCNPISGHATLYWYQQILGQGPKLLIQFQNNGVVDDSQLPKDRFSAERLKGVDSTLKIQPAKLEDSAVYLCASRRLAEAGELFFGEGSRLTVL.

The chain recombines TRBV11-3 with TRBJ2-3, with 7 nucleotides matching TRBD1. Germline V lookup: CDR1 SGHNT, CDR2 YENEEA. The CDR3 is made up of 14 amino acids. V shed 5 bases, J shed 0 bases, and the junction held 2 bases outside the gene matches. In nucleotides, the CDR3 is TGTGCCAGCAGCCAAGGGGGCAGCACAGATACGCAGTATTTT. Translated: CASSQGGSTDTQYF.

The chain couples TRBV10-3 to TRBJ2-4; D unresolved. Trimming stripped 4 bases from V and 0 bases from J, with 1 base between. CDR3 length: 12 residues. The V gene's germline CDR1 is ENHRY and CDR2 SYGVKD. The CDR3 nucleotides read TGTGCCATCAGTGTAGCCAAAAACATTCAGTACTTC. Translation gives CAISVAKNIQYF.

CDR3 nucleotide sequence: TGCAGAGATTCAGGGGCGACTCCTCTTTTCTCTGGAAACACCATATATTTT. This gives the protein CRDSGATPLFSGNTIYF. The rearrangement links TRBV29-1 to TRBJ1-3, with D possibly TRBD1 on 6 matching bases. This CDR3 region has 17 residues. CDR1 SQVTM and CDR2 ANQGSEA come from the germline V gene.

The chain recombines TRBV2 with TRBJ2-3; D gene unclear. Trimming removed 8 bases from V and 7 bases from J, with 16 bases in between. The CDR3 runs 13 residues. Germline CDR1 and CDR2: SNHLY and FYNNEI. CDR3: CASLKGFGNTQYF. The CDR3 nucleotides read TGTGCCAGCCTCAAGGGTTTTGGAAATACGCAGTATTTT.

V is TRBV30 and J is TRBJ1-2, with D unresolved. The CDR3 runs to 11 residues. V lost 5 bases, J lost 8 bases, and 12 bases lay in between. Looked up from germline, CDR1 is GTSNPN and CDR2 is SVGIG (reference sequence). The DNA for the CDR3 is TGTGCCTGGGCGGATACACTGGGCTACACCTTC. Protein product: CAWADTLGYTF.

The V and J genes are TRBV5-1 and TRBJ2-5, with 10 bases fitting TRBD1. Germline V gene sequence: CDR1 SGHRS, CDR2 YFSETQ. This CDR3 is 14 amino acids long. V dropped 4 bases and J dropped 3; count of bases not matched to a gene: 3. CDR3 amino acids: CASSPGTGEETQYF. The CDR3 DNA follows: TGCGCCAGCAGCCCAGGGACAGGGGAAGAGACCCAGTACTTC. Using reference TRBV5-1 and TRBJ2-5 for the parts outside the CDR3, the full variable domain is KAGVTQTPRYLIKTRGQQVTLSCSPISGHRSVSWYQQTPGQGLQFLFEYFSETQRNKGNFPGRFSGRQFSNSRSEMNVSTLELGDSALYLCASSPGTGEETQYFGPGTRLLVL.

The chain has TRBV7-2 and TRBJ1-5; 8 nucleotides match TRBD1. Germline assignment: CDR1 SGHTA and CDR2 FQGNSA. The CDR3 covers 13 residues. The J segment lost 6 bases and the V segment lost 4 bases, leaving 2 bases of the junction unmatched. CDR3 DNA sequence: TGTGCCAGCAGCTCAGACAGGGGTCAGCCCCAGCATTTT. It is translated as CASSSDRGQPQHF.

This sequence joins TRBV5-4 and TRBJ2-2; D might be TRBD2 (7 bases). This CDR3 is 18 amino acids long. Per the germline V gene, CDR1 is SGHNT and CDR2 is YYREEE (reference sequence). V gave up 4 bases and J gave up 1 base, with 20 bases separating them. This CDR3 reads CASSTGGFGGLNTGELFF. CDR3 sequence (DNA): TGTGCCAGCAGCACGGGAGGATTCGGGGGGCTGAACACCGGGGAGCTGTTTTTT.

The genes are TRBV18 and TRBJ2-2, with TRBD1 matching over 7 bases. CDR3 length equals 16 residues. Trimming removed 0 bases from V and 5 bases from J; junction bases left unmatched: 6. The germline V gene has CDR1 KGHSH and CDR2 LQKENI. CDR3 loop: CASSPPLIQGTGELFF. In DNA form, the CDR3 reads TGTGCCAGCTCACCACCCCTAATACAGGGGACCGGGGAGCTGTTTTTT.

V is TRBV4-2 and J is TRBJ2-3, with D perhaps TRBD2 (6 bases). The CDR3 totals 16 residues. Germline V gene lookup returns CDR1 LGHNA and CDR2 YNFKEQ. V lost 1 base, J lost 0 bases, and 11 bases lay in between. In DNA, the CDR3 is TGTGCCAGCAGCCAAGGTCTTAGCGGTAGCACAGATACGCAGTATTTT. The encoded protein is CASSQGLSGSTDTQYF.

The chain couples TRBV5-1 to TRBJ2-1; TRBD2 matches at 7 bases. CDR3 length: 16 amino acids. J gave up 4 bases and V 4 bases, and 11 bases lay outside the gene matches. In germline, CDR1 is SGHRS, CDR2 YFSETQ. Written as DNA, the CDR3 is TGCGCCAGCAGCCAACTCCCGGCTAGCGGTTACAATGAGCAGTTCTTC. Translation: CASSQLPASGYNEQFF.

Here the CDR3 DNA reads TGCGCCAGCAGGGTTGATACAGCTAACTATGGCTACACCTTC. Protein: CASRVDTANYGYTF. The V call is TRBV5-1, the J call TRBJ1-2, with no clear D. Trimming removed 5 bases at V and 0 bases at J, with 11 bases between. Germline CDR1 SGHRS, CDR2 YFSETQ. The CDR3 covers 14 residues. Full variable domain (missing parts from reference TRBV5-1 and TRBJ1-2): KAGVTQTPRYLIKTRGQQVTLSCSPISGHRSVSWYQQTPGQGLQFLFEYFSETQRNKGNFPGRFSGRQFSNSRSEMNVSTLELGDSALYLCASRVDTANYGYTFGSGTRLTVV.

V usage is TRBV7-8 and J usage is TRBJ1-4, with a possible D match to TRBD1 (5 bases). Looked up from germline, CDR1 is SGHVS and CDR2 is FQNEAQ. The CDR3 is made up of 16 amino acids. Between the trimmed V and J ends, which lost 1 base and 2 bases, there was a span of 11 bases. Here the CDR3 DNA reads TGTGCCAGCAGCTTAGTGCGGGGGGGTACTAATGAAAAACTGTTTTTT. Translated: CASSLVRGGTNEKLFF. Combining the CDR3 with reference TRBV7-8 and TRBJ1-4 gives the whole variable domain GAGVSQSPRYKVAKRGQDVALRCDPISGHVSLFWYQQALGQGPEFLTYFQNEAQLDKSGLPSDRFFAERPEGSVSTLKIQRTQQEDSAVYLCASSLVRGGTNEKLFFGSGTQLSVL.

This chain uses TRBV7-8 with TRBJ1-1; 9 bases line up with TRBD1. The germline V gene has CDR1 SGHVS and CDR2 FQNEAQ. The junction had 14 bases not matched to a gene; V was cut back by 6 bases and J by 3 bases. CDR3 length equals 17 residues. CDR3 protein: CASRRLTGTGSHTEAFF. The CDR3 region has the DNA TGTGCCAGCAGGCGTCTAACCGGGACAGGGTCCCACACTGAAGCTTTCTTT.

The chain is built from TRBV28 and TRBJ1-2; D is undetermined. The V and J ends lost 6 bases and 4 bases respectively, with 12 bases between them. CDR1 is MDHEN, CDR2 SYDVKM, per germline. The CDR3 extends over 13 amino acids. The CDR3 bases are TGTGCCAGCAGCCTGTCGATTAGCTATGGCTACACCTTC. Translating it yields CASSLSISYGYTF.

This chain uses TRBV7-3 with TRBJ2-1; D is unresolved. Germline assignment: CDR1 SGHTA and CDR2 FQGTGA. The V and J ends lost 4 bases and 4 bases respectively, with 11 bases between them. The CDR3 extends over 14 amino acids. The CDR3 spells CASSSQPEYNEQFF. CDR3 coding DNA: TGTGCCAGCAGCTCGCAACCCGAGTACAATGAGCAGTTCTTC.

This chain's CDR3 is CASSLDLRSYEQYF. DNA of the CDR3: TGTGCCAGCAGCTTAGATCTGCGGTCCTACGAGCAGTACTTC. The rearrangement uses TRBV11-2 and TRBJ2-7; no clear D gene. Trimming cost V 0 bases and J 1 base, with 7 bases left between them. CDR3 size: 14 residues. CDR1 is SGHAT, CDR2 FQNNGV, per germline.

The chain is built from TRBV18 and TRBJ2-3; perhaps TRBD2 as D (6 bases). CDR3 length: 16 amino acids. Trimming shortened V by 4 bases and J by 1 base, and 15 bases separated the two germline ends. Looked up from germline, CDR1 is KGHSH and CDR2 is LQKENI. The CDR3, as DNA: TGTGCCAGCTCACAGATCCGGGGGATACGCACAGATACGCAGTATTTT. Its translation is CASSQIRGIRTDTQYF. The full variable domain, with the rest looked up from reference TRBV18 and TRBJ2-3, is NAGVMQNPRHLVRRRGQEARLRCSPMKGHSHVYWYRQLPEEGLKFMVYLQKENIIDESGMPKERFSAEFPKEGPSILRIQQVVRGDSAAYFCASSQIRGIRTDTQYFGPGTRLTVL.

The V and J genes are TRBV2 and TRBJ2-7, with D unclear. Trimming stripped 2 bases from V and 3 bases from J, with 14 bases between. The CDR3 spans 15 residues. In germline, CDR1 is SNHLY, CDR2 FYNNEI. DNA of the CDR3: TGTGCCAGCAGTGAATTGGGGAAACGCTACTACGAGCAGTACTTC. Protein: CASSELGKRYYEQYF.

V is TRBV19 and J is TRBJ2-3; no clear D. Deletions cut 3 bases from V and 0 bases from J, with 7 bases between. The germline CDR1 and CDR2 sequences are LNHDA and SQIVND (reference sequence). The CDR3 is 14 amino acids. The CDR3 nucleotides read TGTGCCAGTAGTATCGGCCAGAGCACAGATACGCAGTATTTT. Translation: CASSIGQSTDTQYF.

V gene TRBV29-1 combines with J gene TRBJ2-1; TRBD2 aligns across 7 bases. J was trimmed by 5 bases and V by 3 bases; bases with no gene match: 7. The CDR3 loop spans 14 amino acids. CDR1 SQVTM and CDR2 ANQGSEA come from the germline V gene. The CDR3 coding sequence is TGCAGCGTTGACAGGGCTAGCGGAGACAATGAGCAGTTCTTC. Translation gives CSVDRASGDNEQFF.